The present TCR beta chain was sequenced within a study of T cell changes during pregnancy in multiple sclerosis. TCRdb's table, derived via immunoSEQ multiplex PCR, lists solely in-frame clones and lacks some. Of about 70,000 clones listed, around 94% are singletons. Germline V gene sequence: CDR1 MNHNS, CDR2 SASEGT. The ends were cut back, 3 bases at V and 4 bases at J, with 13 bases in the middle. This CDR3 spans 14 amino acids. V and J are TRBV6-1 and TRBJ2-7; tentative D call: TRBD2 (5 bases). The material was peripheral blood, obtained in the third trimester of pregnancy. The origin of this receptor is a female donor with multiple sclerosis, enrolled in a pregnancy study. The CDR3 is CASSDMTTRYEQYF. Written as DNA, the CDR3 is TGTGCCAGCAGTGATATGACTACGAGGTACGAGCAGTACTTC.